A single sample is the source of the 19 T cell receptor beta chains below, sequenced in a study of control samples from healthy donors and cancer patients. This table comes from immunoSEQ multiplex PCR, and its TCRdb copy is limited to in-frame clones, with some not included. The repertoire holds some 250,000 clones, with over 75% as singletons. Sequenced sample: PBMCs. The receptor set was obtained from a woman in her sixties with lung cancer.

The chain uses TRBV5-1 and TRBJ2-7; a possible D gene is TRBD2 (5 bases). Germline lookup yields CDR1 SGHRS and CDR2 YFSETQ. The V gene lost 3 bases and the J gene lost 6 bases, with 16 bases spanning the gap. This CDR3 is 14 amino acids long. CDR3 in amino acids: CASSSSAEAAEQYF. CDR3 DNA sequence: TGCGCCAGCAGCTCTTCCGCGGAAGCGGCCGAGCAGTACTTC.

This rearrangement joins TRBV28 to TRBJ2-3; D gene uncertain. Germline assignment: CDR1 MDHEN and CDR2 SYDVKM. This CDR3 contains 16 residues. V lost 4 bases and J lost 0, with 14 bases in between. This chain's CDR3 is CASSSKAATSTDTQYF. The CDR3 coding sequence is TGTGCCAGCAGTTCAAAAGCCGCCACTAGCACAGATACGCAGTATTTT.

This chain uses TRBV6-1 with TRBJ2-7; 9 bases agree with TRBD1. The CDR3 totals 13 residues. V gave up 3 bases and J gave up 4 bases; unmatched junction bases: 1. The germline V gene encodes CDR1 MNHNS and CDR2 SASEGT. The chain's CDR3 is CASSDGQGYEQYF. The CDR3 coding sequence is TGTGCCAGCAGTGACGGACAGGGGTACGAGCAGTACTTC.

The gene calls are TRBV7-9 and TRBJ1-6; D is possibly TRBD1 (6 bases). From germline, CDR1 is SEHNR and CDR2 FQNEAQ (reference sequence). The CDR3 runs 14 residues. V lost 5 bases and J 6 bases, leaving 11 bases between the germline ends. The CDR3 reads CASSRQDLNSPLHF. The DNA for the CDR3 is TGTGCCAGCAGCCGACAGGACCTTAATTCACCCCTCCACTTT.

CDR3 residues: CASSQELKGQPQHF. The CDR3 DNA is TGCGCCAGCAGCCAAGAGCTTAAGGGGCAGCCCCAGCATTTT. J is TRBJ1-5 and V is TRBV4-1; a possible D gene is TRBD1 (5 bases). The CDR3 covers 14 residues. Trimming took 0 bases from V and 7 from J, leaving 10 bases between them. Germline CDR1 is MGHRA and CDR2 is YSYEKL.

The chain uses TRBV5-1 and TRBJ1-3; D is uncertain. Trimming took 0 bases from V and 8 from J, leaving 9 bases between them. CDR3 length: 13 residues. Germline-derived CDR1 and CDR2 are SGHRS and YFSETQ. The CDR3 sequence is CASSLGRGDTIYF. Written as DNA, the CDR3 is TGCGCCAGCAGCTTGGGACGAGGAGACACCATATATTTT. Filled out from reference TRBV5-1 and TRBJ1-3, the complete variable domain reads KAGVTQTPRYLIKTRGQQVTLSCSPISGHRSVSWYQQTPGQGLQFLFEYFSETQRNKGNFPGRFSGRQFSNSRSEMNVSTLELGDSALYLCASSLGRGDTIYFGEGSWLTVV.

The chain carries TRBV12-5 and TRBJ1-2; maybe TRBD1 (6 bases). V lost 0 bases and J lost 2, with 13 bases in between. CDR1 and CDR2 from the germline V gene are LGHNT and FRNRAP. The CDR3 loop spans 16 amino acids. CDR3 bases: TGTGCTAGTGGTTTGGTAAATCTAGGACAGAACTATGGCTACACCTTC. Protein product: CASGLVNLGQNYGYTF.

This clone has more than one count but fewer than ten. The CDR3 DNA reads TGCAGCGTTAAAAGGACAGGGGGGAATGAGCAGTTCTTC. Residues: CSVKRTGGNEQFF. V is TRBV29-1 and J is TRBJ2-1, with 10 bases matching TRBD1. The CDR3 spans 13 residues. With V trimmed by 5 bases and J by 7 bases, 5 bases remained unmatched. The germline V gene encodes CDR1 SQVTM and CDR2 ANQGSEA.

This clone appeared a single time. The chain links TRBV5-1 to TRBJ2-1; the match to TRBD1 covers 7 bases. The CDR3 sequence is 15 residues long. Per germline, CDR1 SGHRS and CDR2 YFSETQ. V dropped 4 bases and J dropped 3; count of bases not matched to a gene: 7. CDR3 coding DNA: TGCGCCAGCAGCAAGACAGGGATGGGCTACAATGAGCAGTTCTTC. Amino acids: CASSKTGMGYNEQFF.

The J gene is TRBJ2-3, the V gene TRBV5-1; TRBD2 matches at 13 bases. The germline V gene encodes CDR1 SGHRS and CDR2 YFSETQ. With 4 bases clipped from V and 5 bases from J, the junction kept 7 bases outside the gene matches. The CDR3 is 16 amino acids. The CDR3 sequence is CASSKGLAGRKDTQYF. The CDR3 DNA reads TGCGCCAGCAGCAAGGGACTAGCGGGACGGAAAGATACGCAGTATTTT.

J is TRBJ2-2 and V is TRBV10-2; 8 bases line up with TRBD1. CDR1 and CDR2 (germline): WSHSY, SAAADI. The junction had 11 bases not matched to a gene; V was cut back by 3 bases and J by 5 bases. The CDR3 covers 17 residues. This chain's CDR3 is CASSELSGGRGTGELFF. CDR3 DNA sequence: TGCGCCAGCAGTGAATTATCAGGGGGCCGCGGAACCGGGGAGCTGTTTTTT.

This chain joins TRBV19 and TRBJ2-7; TRBD1 matches at 10 bases. Unmatched junction bases numbered 7, after V lost 5 bases and J lost 9 bases. The CDR3 length is 13 residues. The germline V gene encodes CDR1 LNHDA and CDR2 SQIVND (reference sequence). The CDR3 loop reads CASSSGQGTSQYF. CDR3 bases: TGTGCCAGTAGTTCGGGACAGGGGACCTCGCAGTACTTC.

This clone is a singleton in its sample. V and J are TRBV18 and TRBJ2-7; 8 positions agree with TRBD2. V lost 3 bases, J lost 2 bases, and 3 bases stayed unmatched. There are 14 residues in the CDR3. The V gene's germline CDR1 is KGHSH and CDR2 LQKENI. The chain's CDR3 is CASSPGGGPYEQYF. CDR3 bases: TGTGCCAGCTCACCCGGGGGGGGGCCCTACGAGCAGTACTTC.

This rearrangement joins TRBV11-1 to TRBJ2-5, with a weak D call TRBD2 (6 bases). This CDR3 has 13 amino acids. The germline V gene encodes CDR1 SGHAT and CDR2 FQDESV (reference sequence). V lost 5 bases and J 4 bases, leaving 11 bases between the germline ends. The CDR3 DNA reads TGTGCCAGCAGCCGCATGGGGGGAGAGACCCAGTACTTC. The encoded protein is CASSRMGGETQYF.

This sequence joins TRBV28 and TRBJ1-6; D is unclear. Trimming took 2 bases from V and 0 from J, leaving 5 bases between them. Germline CDR1 is MDHEN and CDR2 is SYDVKM. The CDR3 has 15 residues. The DNA for the CDR3 is TGTGCCAGCAGTTTAGGGAGCTCCTATAATTCACCCCTCCACTTT. Its protein is CASSLGSSYNSPLHF.

This chain uses TRBV5-1 with TRBJ2-1; 11 bases match TRBD2. The CDR3 is 14 residues long. The trim removed 3 bases at V and 9 bases at J, leaving 5 bases unmatched. Germline V gives CDR1 SGHRS, CDR2 YFSETQ. CDR3: CASSSLAGAGEQFF. CDR3 nucleotides: TGCGCCAGCAGCTCACTAGCGGGAGCGGGTGAGCAGTTCTTC.

The chain uses TRBV6-5 and TRBJ1-5, with D perhaps matching TRBD1 (5 bases). CDR3 length equals 14 residues. Trimming pared 0 bases from V and 6 bases from J, leaving 9 bases between. CDR1 is MNHEY, CDR2 SVGAGI, per germline. The CDR3 here is CASSYSMGTQPQHF. In nucleotides, the CDR3 is TGTGCCAGCAGTTACTCGATGGGGACTCAGCCCCAGCATTTT.

The table lists this clone with a count of one. The chain combines TRBV12-5 with TRBJ1-2; D remains ambiguous. The CDR3 length is 12 residues. Germline V gives CDR1 LGHNT, CDR2 FRNRAP. The V end lost 1 base, the J end lost 3 bases, and 3 bases lay between the germline ends. The CDR3 loop reads CASGLGYYGYTF. The DNA of the CDR3 is TGTGCTAGTGGTTTGGGGTACTATGGCTACACCTTC.

This rearrangement joins TRBV27 to TRBJ2-7; possible D gene TRBD1, 5 bases. This CDR3 contains 16 residues. Germline V CDR1 and CDR2: MNHEY, SMNVEV (reference sequence). V was pared by 2 bases and J by 4 bases, with 18 bases between. CDR3 coding DNA: TGTGCCAGCAGTTTAAGTTCCGCCAGGGTGGGATACGAGCAGTACTTC. Translated: CASSLSSARVGYEQYF.